This T cell receptor (beta chain) was sequenced in a study of cytomegalovirus exposure and HLA in healthy donors. General study results and limits: Reports state that TCR beta sequences accurately predicted most subjects' HLA-A and HLA-B alleles. It was confirmed in vitro that three of the CMV-associated chains were specific for CMV antigens.

This clone counts as medium-sized (0.01 to 0.1%). Its matching antigen is unknown. The PCR employed 60 Vbeta primers together with 13 Jbeta primers. Generated by immunoSEQ multiplex PCR, the TCRdb table keeps only in-frame clones and is missing some. The sample yields 85,000 to 90,000 clones, roughly 85% seen once. The sequenced material came from PBMCs. The TCR was taken from a man aged 35 to 55 in good health and CMV-seropositive.

The CDR3 DNA reads as TGTGCCAGCAGCTTGGGGACTAGCGGGAGAGGAGAGCAGTACTTC. It yields the protein CASSLGTSGRGEQYF. The genes are TRBV7-2 and TRBJ2-7; 14 bases align to TRBD2. This CDR3 is built from 15 residues. Germline V lookup: CDR1 SGHTA, CDR2 FQGNSA. V lost 3 bases and J lost 7; bases outside the gene matches: 5.